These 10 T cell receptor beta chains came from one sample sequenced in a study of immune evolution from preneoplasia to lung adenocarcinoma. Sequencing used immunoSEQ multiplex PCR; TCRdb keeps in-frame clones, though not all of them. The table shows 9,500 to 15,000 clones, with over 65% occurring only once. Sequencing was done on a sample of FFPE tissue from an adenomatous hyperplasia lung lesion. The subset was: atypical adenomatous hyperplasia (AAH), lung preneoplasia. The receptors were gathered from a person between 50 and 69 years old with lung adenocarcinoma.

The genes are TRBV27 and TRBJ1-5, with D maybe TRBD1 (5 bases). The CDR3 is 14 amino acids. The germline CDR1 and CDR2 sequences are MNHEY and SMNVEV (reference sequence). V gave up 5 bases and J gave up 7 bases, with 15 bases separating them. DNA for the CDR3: TGTGCCAGCAGTGATCTAGGGGTTCACCAGCCCCAGCATTTT. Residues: CASSDLGVHQPQHF.

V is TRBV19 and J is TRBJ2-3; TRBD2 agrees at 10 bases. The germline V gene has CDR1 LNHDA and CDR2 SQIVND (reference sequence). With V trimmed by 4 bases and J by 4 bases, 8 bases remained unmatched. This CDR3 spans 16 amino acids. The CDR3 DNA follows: TGTGCCAGTAGTACGATACTAGCGGGACCATCAGATACGCAGTATTTT. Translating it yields CASSTILAGPSDTQYF.

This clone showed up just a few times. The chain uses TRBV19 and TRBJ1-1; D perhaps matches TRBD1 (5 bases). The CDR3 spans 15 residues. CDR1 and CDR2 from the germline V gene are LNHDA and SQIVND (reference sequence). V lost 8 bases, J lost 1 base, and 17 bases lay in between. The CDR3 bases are TGTGCCAGTCAGGACACAAACCCGGCGAACACTGAAGCTTTCTTT. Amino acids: CASQDTNPANTEAFF.

CDR3 in amino acids: CASKNSLSTNEKLFF. CDR3 sequence (DNA): TGTGCCAGCAAGAACAGCCTTTCAACTAATGAAAAACTGTTTTTT. The J gene is TRBJ1-4, the V gene TRBV9, with D hard to call. Trimming cost V 6 bases and J 0 bases, with 12 bases left between them. The germline V gene encodes CDR1 SGDLS and CDR2 YYNGEE. The CDR3 loop spans 15 amino acids.

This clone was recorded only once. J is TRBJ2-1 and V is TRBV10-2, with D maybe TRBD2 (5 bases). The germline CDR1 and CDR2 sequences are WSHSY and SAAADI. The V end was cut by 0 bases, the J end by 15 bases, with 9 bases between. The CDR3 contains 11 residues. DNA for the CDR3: TGCGCCAGCAGTGAGTCCCGGGATCGGTTCTTC. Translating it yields CASSESRDRFF.

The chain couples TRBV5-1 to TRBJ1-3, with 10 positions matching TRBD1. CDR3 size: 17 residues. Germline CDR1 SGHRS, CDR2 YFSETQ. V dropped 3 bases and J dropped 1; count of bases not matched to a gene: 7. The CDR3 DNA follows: TGCGCCAGCAGCTCCTGGGGACAGGGGTTATCTGGAAACACCATATATTTT. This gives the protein CASSSWGQGLSGNTIYF.

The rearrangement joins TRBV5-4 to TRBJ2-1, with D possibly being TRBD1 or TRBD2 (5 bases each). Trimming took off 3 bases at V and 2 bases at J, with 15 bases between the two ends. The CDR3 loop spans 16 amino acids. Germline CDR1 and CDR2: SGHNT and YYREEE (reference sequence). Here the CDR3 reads CASSSAGTSPYNEQFF. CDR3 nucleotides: TGTGCCAGCAGCTCAGCCGGGACGAGTCCCTACAATGAGCAGTTCTTC.

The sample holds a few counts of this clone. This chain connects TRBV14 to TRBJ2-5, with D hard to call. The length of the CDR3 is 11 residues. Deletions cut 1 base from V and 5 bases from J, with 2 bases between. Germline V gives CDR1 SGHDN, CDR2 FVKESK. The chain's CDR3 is CASSQVETQYF. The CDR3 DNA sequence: TGTGCCAGCAGCCAAGTTGAGACCCAGTACTTC.

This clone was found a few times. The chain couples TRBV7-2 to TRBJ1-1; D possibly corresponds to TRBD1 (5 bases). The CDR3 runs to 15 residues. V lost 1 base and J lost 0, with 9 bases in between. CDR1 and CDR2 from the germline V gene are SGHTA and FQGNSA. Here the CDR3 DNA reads TGTGCCAGCAGCTTAGTTTCAGGGATGAACACTGAAGCTTTCTTT. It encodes CASSLVSGMNTEAFF.

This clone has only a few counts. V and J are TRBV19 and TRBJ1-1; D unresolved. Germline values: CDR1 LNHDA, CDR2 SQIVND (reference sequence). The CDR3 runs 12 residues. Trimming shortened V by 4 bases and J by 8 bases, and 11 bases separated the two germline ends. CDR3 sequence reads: CASSNPVPEAFF. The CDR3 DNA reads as TGTGCCAGTAGTAATCCGGTCCCCGAAGCTTTCTTT.